The entry below gives a single T cell receptor (beta chain) sequence along with its context. Its matching antigen is unknown. Naive CD8 cells lacked CD45RO and underwent positive selection for CCR7, leaving out terminally differentiated effector memory CD45RA+ cells. The CDR3 is 13 amino acids. V dropped 3 bases and J dropped 5 bases, with 8 bases sitting between them. Germline CDR1 reads LNHNV; CDR2 reads YYDKDF (reference sequence). The sample comes from a study of shared clonotypes between healthy human individuals. Study as a whole: Each donor contributed plates that comprised three CD4 naive, three CD4 memory, two CD8 naive and one CD8 memory.

Assay execution took place at the deep level. Assay: immunoSEQ multiplex PCR; the TCRdb copy retains only in-frame clones and omits some. The repertoire holds hundreds of thousands of clones, with about 91% as singletons. General observations from the study: Non-shared clonotypes had lower generation probabilities than those shared by all four donors.

The clonotype comes from a man aged 25 to 45 in good health. The rearrangement uses TRBV15 and TRBJ2-1, with D hard to call. The sample comprised naive CD8+ T cells sorted from blood. The CDR3, as DNA: TGTGCCACCAGCAGTCGTTTTGACAATGAGCAGTTCTTC. Translated, it gives CATSSRFDNEQFF.